These 24 T cell receptor beta chains originate from one sample sequenced in a study of CD8 T cells in Susac syndrome. When the RNA was reverse transcribed, random hexamers were used with an input of roughly 0.5 to 1 ug. Via MiXCR, TCRdb re-called the immunoSEQ multiplex PCR reads, giving one row per CDR3 protein. The table shows about 180,000 distinct CDR3 sequences, with under 97% occurring only once. The specimen was CD4+ T cells from PBMCs. The receptors derive from a human donor with multiple sclerosis.

The rearrangement joins TRBV18 to TRBJ2-7; D is unclear. V was cut by 4 bases and J by 3 bases, with 22 bases left in between. Looked up from germline, CDR1 is KGHSH and CDR2 is LQKENI. The CDR3 has 17 residues. In DNA, the CDR3 is TGTGCCAGCTCACACGGGTTCGGGCAATCCCGCGGCTACGAGCAGTACTTC. Translated: CASSHGFGQSRGYEQYF.

The chain's CDR3 is CASSPQGVGAREQYF. Here the CDR3 DNA reads TGTGCCAGCAGTCCACAGGGAGTTGGTGCGCGGGAGCAGTACTTC. This chain connects TRBV27 to TRBJ2-7, with a weak D call TRBD1 (6 bases). CDR3 size: 15 residues. The V end was cut by 5 bases, the J end by 7 bases, with 21 bases between. Germline V CDR1 and CDR2: MNHEY, SMNVEV (reference sequence).

The chain links TRBV30 to TRBJ2-5; TRBD1 agrees at 7 bases. The ends lost 5 bases at V and 3 bases at J; junction bases unmatched: 9. The CDR3 extends over 14 amino acids. Germline V gene lookup returns CDR1 GTSNPN and CDR2 SVGIG (reference sequence). The CDR3: CAWQKGTAEETQYF. CDR3 DNA: TGTGCCTGGCAAAAGGGGACAGCAGAAGAGACCCAGTACTTC.

The chain couples TRBV4-3 to TRBJ2-1; the D gene is possibly TRBD1 (6 bases). The CDR3 totals 17 residues. CDR1 is LGHNA and CDR2 is YSLEER in the germline V gene. V lost 2 bases to trimming and J lost 5 bases, with 19 bases between them. CDR3 amino acids: CASSQIWTARENNEQFF. The CDR3, as DNA: TGCGCCAGCAGCCAAATCTGGACAGCACGGGAAAACAATGAGCAGTTCTTC.

This sequence joins TRBV2 and TRBJ2-3; perhaps TRBD2 as D (7 bases). This CDR3 has 14 residues. The germline V and J ends were trimmed by 2 bases and 2 bases, with 8 bases remaining between them. Per the germline V gene, CDR1 is SNHLY and CDR2 is FYNNEI. The CDR3 DNA reads TGTGCCAGCAGTGAACGGGGGGCCACAGATACGCAGTATTTT. Its protein product is CASSERGATDTQYF.

The chain recombines TRBV30 with TRBJ2-3, with a possible D match to TRBD1 (8 bases). The ends were cut back, 5 bases at V and 4 bases at J, with 16 bases in the middle. Germline values: CDR1 GTSNPN, CDR2 SVGIG (reference sequence). The CDR3 sequence is 14 residues long. CDR3 region: CAWYSTGGADTQYF. The CDR3 DNA sequence: TGTGCCTGGTACTCCACAGGGGGGGCAGATACGCAGTATTTT.

This rearrangement joins TRBV19 to TRBJ1-2; D unclear. Trimming removed 3 bases at V and 7 bases at J, with 9 bases between. Germline CDR1 is LNHDA and CDR2 is SQIVND (reference sequence). CDR3 length equals 12 residues. The CDR3 loop is CASSIRTSGYTF. The CDR3 nucleotides read TGTGCCAGTAGTATCAGGACGAGTGGCTACACCTTC.

The chain links TRBV20-1 to TRBJ2-1, with D tentatively TRBD2 (6 bases). The ends were cut back, 7 bases at V and 5 bases at J, with 15 bases in the middle. Germline values: CDR1 DFQATT, CDR2 SNEGSKA (reference sequence). This CDR3 contains 13 residues. The CDR3 nucleotides are TGCAGTGTTCGGCTGACTAGTCACAATGAGCAGTTCTTC. It encodes CSVRLTSHNEQFF.

Here the CDR3 reads CASSPARTRIHEQFF. The CDR3 coding sequence is TGTGCCAGCAGCCCAGCCAGGACTAGAATCCATGAGCAGTTCTTC. V and J are TRBV7-3 and TRBJ2-1; TRBD2 aligns across 7 bases. Per the germline V gene, CDR1 is SGHTA and CDR2 is FQGTGA. V gave up 5 bases and J gave up 8 bases; unmatched junction bases: 12. The CDR3 has 15 amino acids. The variable domain in full, completed from reference TRBV7-3 and TRBJ2-1, reads GAGVSQTPSNKVTEKGKYVELRCDPISGHTALYWYRQSLGQGPEFLIYFQGTGAADDSGLPNDRFFAVRPEGSVSTLKIQRTERGDSAVYLCASSPARTRIHEQFFGPGTRLTVL.

The chain employs TRBV29-1 and TRBJ2-3; D remains unclear. The V gene's germline CDR1 is SQVTM and CDR2 ANQGSEA. CDR3 length: 16 amino acids. Trimming removed 5 bases at V and 3 bases at J, with 21 bases between. CDR3 protein: CSVYSEVLKRTDTQYF. The CDR3 DNA is TGCAGCGTTTACTCGGAAGTCCTAAAGAGGACAGATACGCAGTATTTT.

This clonotype appeared a single time. V usage is TRBV29-1 and J usage is TRBJ1-1; a weak D match, TRBD1 (5 bases). V lost 6 bases and J 3 bases, leaving 11 bases between the germline ends. Per germline, CDR1 SQVTM and CDR2 ANQGSEA. CDR3 length: 12 residues. CDR3 in DNA: TGCAGCGTGCTCGGGACCTACACTGAAGCTTTCTTT. Amino acid sequence: CSVLGTYTEAFF.

This clonotype was observed once. The chain has TRBV5-6 and TRBJ1-1; no firm D call. The CDR3 length is 13 residues. From germline, CDR1 is SGHDT and CDR2 YYEEEE. V was trimmed by 4 bases and J by 1 base, leaving 8 bases between them. CDR3 amino acids: CASSRTPNTEAFF. For the CDR3, the DNA is TGTGCCAGCAGCCGAACACCGAACACTGAAGCTTTCTTT.

The V and J genes are TRBV7-6 and TRBJ2-7, with D perhaps matching TRBD1 or TRBD2 (5 bases each). Germline V gene lookup returns CDR1 SGHVS and CDR2 FNYEAQ. This CDR3 has 15 amino acids. Trimming left V 0 bases short and J 2 bases short, with 11 bases between. CDR3 sequence reads: CASSLAAGAPYEQYF. CDR3 DNA: TGTGCCAGCAGCTTAGCGGCCGGGGCCCCCTACGAGCAGTACTTC.

This rearrangement joins TRBV28 to TRBJ2-3; D is uncertain. The length of the CDR3 is 15 residues. From germline, CDR1 is MDHEN and CDR2 SYDVKM. V dropped 5 bases and J dropped 0 bases, with 12 bases sitting between them. The CDR3 loop reads CASSLRTVSTDTQYF. As DNA, the CDR3 is TGTGCCAGCAGTCTTCGGACCGTTAGCACAGATACGCAGTATTTT.

The chain uses TRBV20-1 and TRBJ1-3; D is perhaps TRBD1 (6 bases). This CDR3 region has 14 residues. In germline, CDR1 is DFQATT, CDR2 SNEGSKA (reference sequence). V lost 0 bases and J lost 4, with 10 bases in between. CDR3 sequence reads: CSARDRGTGNTIYF. In DNA, the CDR3 is TGCAGTGCTAGAGACAGGGGTACGGGAAACACCATATATTTT.

The CDR3 sequence: CASSQGPGWRSSVELFF. CDR3 in DNA: TGTGCCAGCAGCCAAGGGCCAGGGTGGAGGTCTTCCGTGGAACTGTTTTTT. The chain is built from TRBV3-1 and TRBJ1-4; tentative D call: TRBD1 (5 bases). This CDR3 region has 17 residues. Germline values: CDR1 LGHDT, CDR2 YNNKEL (reference sequence). The ends were cut back, 1 base at V and 12 bases at J, with 24 bases in the middle. The full variable domain, completed using reference TRBV3-1 and TRBJ1-4, is DTAVSQTPKYLVTQMGNDKSIKCEQNLGHDTMYWYKQDSKKFLKIMFSYNNKELIINETVPNRFSPKSPDKAHLNLHINSLELGDSAVYFCASSQGPGWRSSVELFFGSGTQLSVL.

The chain carries TRBV7-3 and TRBJ2-2; no firm D call. The V gene lost 2 bases and the J gene lost 4 bases, with 5 bases spanning the gap. Germline loops: CDR1 SGHTA, CDR2 FQGTGA. The CDR3 length is 13 residues. CDR3 in amino acids: CASSLATTGELFF. Here the CDR3 DNA reads TGTGCCAGCAGCTTAGCCACCACCGGGGAGCTGTTTTTT.

The CDR3 DNA reads as TGTGCCAGCAGTGCCCCTGGAGGCTCTGGGGCCAACGTCCTGACTTTC. It is translated as CASSAPGGSGANVLTF. The chain is built from TRBV25-1 and TRBJ2-6, with D possibly TRBD2 on 5 matching bases. V gave up 4 bases and J gave up 0 bases, with 10 bases separating them. The CDR3 consists of 16 residues. In germline, CDR1 is MGHDK, CDR2 SYGVNS.

CDR3 in DNA: TGTGCCTGGAGTGTAAGTCGGCAGGGAAGTCAGCCCCAGCATTTT. It specifies CAWSVSRQGSQPQHF. The gene calls are TRBV30 and TRBJ1-5; D might be TRBD1 (5 bases). The CDR3 spans 15 residues. The germline V and J ends were trimmed by 0 bases and 6 bases, with 15 bases remaining between them. In germline, CDR1 is GTSNPN, CDR2 SVGIG (reference sequence).

This chain joins TRBV9 and TRBJ2-3, with 7 bases identical to TRBD2. Germline CDR1 reads SGDLS; CDR2 reads YYNGEE. The V and J ends lost 0 bases and 2 bases, in that order; junction bases with no gene match: 3. The CDR3 has 15 amino acids. As DNA, the CDR3 is TGTGCCAGCAGCGTAGCTAGCGGAGCCACAGATACGCAGTATTTT. Protein: CASSVASGATDTQYF. The entire variable domain, with the rest obtained from reference TRBV9 and TRBJ2-3, is as follows: DSGVTQTPKHLITATGQRVTLRCSPRSGDLSVYWYQQSLDQGLQFLIQYYNGEERAKGNILERFSAQQFPDLHSELNLSSLELGDSALYFCASSVASGATDTQYFGPGTRLTVL.

This clonotype has only one observation. The chain has TRBV12-5 and TRBJ1-2, with a weak D call TRBD1 (5 bases). Germline V gives CDR1 LGHNT, CDR2 FRNRAP. CDR3 size: 16 residues. V was pared by 0 bases and J by 1 base, with 12 bases between. The CDR3: CASGLVLGTDNYGYTF. Here the CDR3 DNA reads TGTGCTAGTGGTTTGGTACTCGGGACGGATAACTATGGCTACACCTTC.

J is TRBJ1-3 and V is TRBV3-1; TRBD1 agrees at 9 bases. V lost 3 bases and J lost 1; bases outside the gene matches: 7. Germline-derived CDR1 and CDR2 are LGHDT and YNNKEL (reference sequence). This CDR3 contains 17 residues. The CDR3 loop reads CASSHPGQGLSGNTIYF. CDR3 DNA: TGTGCCAGCAGCCATCCGGGACAGGGCCTTTCTGGAAACACCATATATTTT.

This clonotype was seen only once. J is TRBJ1-3 and V is TRBV4-1; TRBD1 might be the D (5 bases). The CDR3 covers 13 residues. Germline V gives CDR1 MGHRA, CDR2 YSYEKL. Trimming removed 0 bases from V and 9 bases from J, with 9 bases in between. The chain's CDR3 is CASSQDLGLTIYF. As DNA, the CDR3 is TGCGCCAGCAGCCAAGATTTGGGGCTCACCATATATTTT.

The V gene is TRBV20-1, the J gene TRBJ2-7, with 7 bases lining up with TRBD1. Germline assignment: CDR1 DFQATT and CDR2 SNEGSKA (reference sequence). The junction had 4 bases not matched to a gene; V was cut back by 4 bases and J by 1 base. The CDR3 is 13 residues long. CDR3 sequence: CSAKGAGSYEQYF. CDR3 sequence (DNA): TGCAGTGCTAAGGGGGCAGGGTCCTACGAGCAGTACTTC.